This entry is about one T cell receptor beta chain. This sample is drawn from a study of cytomegalovirus exposure and HLA in healthy donors. Trimming pared 0 bases from V and 8 bases from J, leaving 13 bases between. The CDR3 contains 14 residues. The V gene's germline CDR1 is MNHEY and CDR2 SVGAGI. In the PCR, 60 Vbeta and 13 Jbeta primers were used. Sequencing used immunoSEQ multiplex PCR; TCRdb keeps in-frame clones, though not all of them. The sample records some 190,000 clones, roughly 80% being singletons. The receptor's source is a girl aged 10-17 years in good health and CMV-seropositive. The chain couples TRBV6-5 to TRBJ1-2; D call uncertain. Sequencing input: PBMCs. Written as DNA, the CDR3 is TGTGCCAGCAGTTACTCGAGAGGGCCTGGAGGCTACACCTTC. Translating it yields CASSYSRGPGGYTF.